These T cell receptor beta chains were read from a single sample in a study of T cells in Graves' hyperthyroidism and ophthalmopathy. In TCRdb, the multiplex PCR reads were re-called with MiXCR into one record per CDR3 protein. There are a few hundred thousand distinct CDR3 sequences in the sample; more than 15% occur only once, and approximately 14% lies in the top ten. Sequenced input: blood. The origin of the receptors is a woman aged 18-35 years with Graves' hyperthyroidism. CDR3s include the opening cysteine and the closing phenylalanine or tryptophan. The D gene is left open where the match is weak. Not all rows give a size; the values are once, few, many and, for expanded clones, a class.

clone_size	v_call	j_call	d_call	cdr3_aa	cdr3_nt
many	TRBV28	TRBJ1-2	.	CASLSMGRGNGYTF	TGTGCCAGCCTCTCTATGGGGCGAGGCAATGGCTACACCTTC
many	TRBV5-1	TRBJ1-2	.	CASSLEGWVDGYTF	TGCGCCAGCAGCTTGGAGGGCTGGGTGGATGGCTACACCTTC
many	TRBV2	TRBJ1-5	TRBD1	CASSSGQGAGNQPQHF	TGTGCCAGCAGTTCGGGACAGGGGGCAGGCAATCAGCCCCAGCATTTT
few	TRBV11-1	TRBJ2-5	.	CASGRQGGTQYF	TGTGCCAGTGGCCGACAGGGAGGGACCCAGTACTTC
many	TRBV28	TRBJ2-1	.	CASRALNEQFF	TGTGCCAGCAGGGCTCTGAATGAGCAGTTCTTC
many	TRBV11-2	TRBJ2-2	TRBD2	CASSASGTANTGELFF	TGTGCCAGCAGCGCAAGCGGGACCGCGAACACCGGGGAGCTGTTTTTT
.	TRBV4-3	TRBJ1-1	.	CASSQDFTSMNTEAFF	TGCGCCAGCAGCCAAGATTTTACAAGCATGAACACTGAAGCTTTCTTT
many	TRBV28	TRBJ2-5	TRBD2	CASRGSGIQTQYF	TGTGCCAGCAGGGGTAGCGGGATACAGACCCAGTACTTC
many	TRBV18	TRBJ1-2	TRBD1	CASSPTQGQGYTF	TGTGCCAGCTCACCTACTCAGGGACAGGGCTACACCTTC
few	TRBV24-1	TRBJ2-2	.	CAAQGVLSDTGELFF	TGTGCCGCACAGGGCGTTTTATCTGACACCGGGGAGCTGTTTTTT
many	TRBV24-1	TRBJ1-5	.	CATSDGRDNQPQHF	TGTGCCACCAGTGACGGCAGGGACAATCAGCCCCAGCATTTT
many	TRBV27	TRBJ1-5	TRBD1	CASSLRGQGFYSNQPQHF	TGTGCCAGCAGTTTAAGGGGACAGGGCTTCTATAGCAATCAGCCCCAGCATTTT
many	TRBV2	TRBJ1-6	.	CASSSHRSYNSPLHF	TGTGCCAGCAGTAGTCACAGGAGTTATAATTCACCCCTCCACTTT
few	TRBV19	TRBJ2-5	TRBD1	CASRTRDRSPSTQYF	TGTGCCAGTAGGACAAGGGACAGATCGCCGTCGACCCAGTACTTC
many	TRBV2	TRBJ2-4	.	CASTPILTAKNIQYF	TGTGCCAGCACCCCGATCTTAACAGCCAAAAACATTCAGTACTTC
many	TRBV20-1	TRBJ1-4	.	CSARDYGAGEKLFF	TGCAGTGCTAGAGACTACGGGGCGGGTGAAAAACTGTTTTTT
many	TRBV6-1	TRBJ1-1	TRBD1	CASSPWTGGNTEAFF	TGTGCCAGCAGTCCCTGGACAGGGGGGAACACTGAAGCTTTCTTT
many	TRBV7-2	TRBJ2-7	.	CASSPIPASAGQYF	TGTGCCAGCAGCCCCATCCCGGCCTCCGCTGGGCAGTACTTC